This T cell receptor beta chain originates from a study of identical twins. TCRdb analysed the 5' RACE reads with MiXCR anew, one entry per CDR3 protein. The sample consists of just under 550,000 distinct CDR3 sequences, around 15% of them appearing once. Germline values: CDR1 SQVTM, CDR2 ANQGSEA. The CDR3 sequence is 19 residues long. V dropped 4 bases and J dropped 10; count of bases not matched to a gene: 26. The same data also contributed to another study, on yellow fever vaccine responses in identical twins. As that report states: Twins reportedly appeared to share part of their vaccine T cell response while keeping part individual.

V and J are TRBV29-1 and TRBJ1-4; 8 bases are a match to TRBD1. This clonotype was obtained from a woman under 30 in good health. The sample comprised CD4+ T cells sorted from blood. The CDR3: CSVAPGGQGDRFQSLKLFF. As DNA, the CDR3 is TGCAGCGTTGCCCCTGGAGGACAGGGAGACCGTTTCCAGAGCCTAAAACTGTTTTTT.